This T cell receptor (beta chain) is from a study of T cell responses to AZD1222 COVID-19 vaccine. This CDR3 is built from 14 residues. Trimming cost V 0 bases and J 2 bases, with 5 bases left between them. CDR1 SGHDN and CDR2 FVKESK come from the germline V gene. The table came from immunoSEQ multiplex PCR; TCRdb's copy has only in-frame clones and leaves some out. The sample contains over 100,000 clones, about nine tenths of which appear only once. The sample consisted of peripheral blood, taken on day 0 of AZD1222 vaccination. This chain connects TRBV14 to TRBJ1-5; D gene uncertain. This TCR came from an adult in good health. The CDR3 DNA is TGTGCCAGCAGCCAAGATTCTGGCAATCAGCCCCAGCATTTT. It specifies CASSQDSGNQPQHF.